This TCR beta chain was captured in a study of tumor-infiltrating lymphocytes in localized non-small cell lung cancer. Looking at the study overall: Some samples were collected after neoadjuvant chemotherapy; smokers, never-smokers and several histologies were included. From each patient, both tumor and uninvolved lung, non-adjacent to tumor, were sampled. General study findings and limits: TCRbeta sequencing showed higher T cell infiltration in tumors than uninvolved lung.

This clone was seen more than once but under ten times. Its antigen is currently unknown. TCRdb's copy holds only in-frame clones and misses some; the assay was immunoSEQ multiplex PCR. The table records 20,000 to 25,000 clones, 80% of them present only once. Between the trimmed V and J ends, which lost 5 bases and 0 bases, there was a span of 11 bases. CDR3 length equals 14 residues. Germline V gene data show CDR1 as MNHEY and CDR2 as SMNVEV (reference sequence). The sample was lung tumor tissue. This chain connects TRBV27 to TRBJ2-7; a possible D gene is TRBD2 (6 bases). This sequence originates from a human donor with non-small cell lung cancer. The CDR3 here is CASSRESRSYEQYF. The CDR3 DNA is TGTGCCAGCAGTCGGGAGTCCCGCTCCTACGAGCAGTACTTC.